This T cell receptor (beta chain) was recovered during a study of T cell changes during pregnancy in multiple sclerosis. The CDR3 runs 15 residues. After removal of 7 bases from V and 5 bases from J, the junction contained 13 bases not matched to a gene. Germline V lookup: CDR1 SGHRS, CDR2 YFSETQ. Repertoires were generated with immunoSEQ multiplex PCR, while TCRdb's copy carries only in-frame clones and drops some. Of approximately 30,000 clones listed, about 88% were seen once; the top ten hold less than 9%. The specimen was CD8+ T cells from peripheral blood mononuclear cells, collected before pregnancy. This TCR derives from a female donor with multiple sclerosis, enrolled in a pregnancy study. The chain has TRBV5-1 and TRBJ2-3; TRBD2 matches 7 bases. CDR3 sequence: CASSPWGGRGDTQYF. The CDR3 nucleotides read TGCGCCAGCTCTCCTTGGGGGGGTCGAGGAGATACGCAGTATTTT.